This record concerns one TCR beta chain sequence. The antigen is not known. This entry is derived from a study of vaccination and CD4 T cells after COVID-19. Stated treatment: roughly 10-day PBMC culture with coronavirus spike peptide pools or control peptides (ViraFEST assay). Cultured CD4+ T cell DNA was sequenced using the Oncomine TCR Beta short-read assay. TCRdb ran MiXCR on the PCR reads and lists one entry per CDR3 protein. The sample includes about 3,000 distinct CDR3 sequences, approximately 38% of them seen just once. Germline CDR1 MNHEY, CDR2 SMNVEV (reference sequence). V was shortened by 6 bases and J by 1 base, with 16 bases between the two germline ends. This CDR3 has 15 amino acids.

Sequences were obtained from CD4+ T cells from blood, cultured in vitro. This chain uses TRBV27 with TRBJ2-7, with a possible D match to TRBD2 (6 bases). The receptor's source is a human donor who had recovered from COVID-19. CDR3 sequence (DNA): TGTGCCAGCAGGATTTTCGGGACTGGTTCCTACGAGCAGTACTTC. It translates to CASRIFGTGSYEQYF.